Each of the 22 T cell receptor beta chains below was sequenced from the same sample in a study of CD8 T cells in Susac syndrome. It was with random hexamers that roughly 0.5 to 1 ug RNA was reverse transcribed. TCRdb reprocessed the immunoSEQ multiplex PCR reads via MiXCR and lists one record per CDR3 protein. The sample records about 180,000 distinct CDR3 sequences, around 94% being singletons. Sequenced input: CD4+ T cells from PBMCs. These receptors all stem from a human donor with Susac syndrome.

The chain joins TRBV18 to TRBJ1-1; D call uncertain. This CDR3 region has 16 residues. CDR1 KGHSH and CDR2 LQKENI come from the germline V gene. Trimming stripped 3 bases from V and 0 bases from J, with 14 bases between. DNA for the CDR3: TGTGCCAGCTCACCTCAGGCACGGGAGATGAACACTGAAGCTTTCTTT. It codes for CASSPQAREMNTEAFF.

The chain carries TRBV4-3 and TRBJ1-1; D gene uncertain. Germline V lookup: CDR1 LGHNA, CDR2 YSLEER. CDR3 length: 15 residues. V dropped 0 bases and J dropped 3 bases, with 11 bases sitting between them. CDR3 nucleotide sequence: TGCGCCAGCAGCCAAGAGAATAGCCTTTACACTGAAGCTTTCTTT. Its translation: CASSQENSLYTEAFF.

The chain combines TRBV25-1 with TRBJ2-7; 8 positions agree with TRBD1. This CDR3 is 15 amino acids long. Germline CDR1 and CDR2: MGHDK and SYGVNS. V lost 4 bases to trimming and J lost 6 bases; unmatched junction nucleotides: 11. CDR3: CASSGHRDRLREQYF. As DNA, the CDR3 is TGTGCCAGCAGTGGACACCGGGACAGGCTCCGCGAGCAGTACTTC.

This rearrangement joins TRBV20-1 to TRBJ2-5; 9 nucleotides line up with TRBD1. Germline V gene sequence: CDR1 DFQATT, CDR2 SNEGSKA (reference sequence). Trimming removed 5 bases from V and 5 bases from J; junction bases left unmatched: 6. The CDR3 is made up of 13 amino acids. The CDR3 sequence is CSAGQGPVETQYF. The CDR3 DNA is TGCAGTGCTGGACAGGGGCCCGTGGAGACCCAGTACTTC.

The chain joins TRBV10-3 to TRBJ2-7; 10 positions match TRBD2. V lost 6 bases to trimming and J lost 7 bases; unmatched junction nucleotides: 9. The CDR3 length is 14 residues. Looked up from germline, CDR1 is ENHRY and CDR2 is SYGVKD. The chain's CDR3 is CAISEGLAGEEQYF. The CDR3 nucleotides read TGTGCCATCAGCGAAGGGCTAGCGGGGGAGGAGCAGTACTTC.

J is TRBJ1-5 and V is TRBV6-1; possibly TRBD1 for D (5 bases). The CDR3 is 13 residues long. Germline V gene data show CDR1 as MNHNS and CDR2 as SASEGT. V was clipped by 8 bases and J by 5 bases, with 13 bases between them. The CDR3 loop is CASLSRGDQPQHF. Written as DNA, the CDR3 is TGTGCCAGCCTTAGTCGGGGGGATCAGCCCCAGCATTTT.

The V call is TRBV14, the J call TRBJ2-7; 10 bases match TRBD2. J was trimmed by 2 bases and V by 4 bases; bases with no gene match: 5. This CDR3 region has 15 residues. The germline gives CDR1 SGHDN, CDR2 FVKESK. DNA of the CDR3: TGTGCCAGCAGCCGTTGGACTAGCGGCACCTACGAGCAGTACTTC. Its protein is CASSRWTSGTYEQYF. Together with reference TRBV14 and TRBJ2-7, the CDR3 gives the full variable domain: EAGVTQFPSHSVIEKGQTVTLRCDPISGHDNLYWYRRVMGKEIKFLLHFVKESKQDESGMPNNRFLAERTGGTYSTLKVQPAELEDSGVYFCASSRWTSGTYEQYFGPGTRLTVT.

This clonotype came up once. V and J are TRBV7-2 and TRBJ2-6; D might be TRBD2 (5 bases). Trimming took off 4 bases at V and 2 bases at J, with 12 bases between the two ends. CDR1 SGHTA and CDR2 FQGNSA come from the germline V gene. This CDR3 is built from 16 residues. This CDR3 reads CASSYGSGTGANVLTF. The CDR3 DNA reads as TGTGCCAGCAGCTATGGATCGGGAACTGGGGCCAACGTCCTGACTTTC.

The J gene is TRBJ2-5, the V gene TRBV6-5; a possible D gene is TRBD1 (6 bases). The CDR3 loop spans 14 amino acids. In germline, CDR1 is MNHEY, CDR2 SVGAGI. Trimming stripped 5 bases from V and 4 bases from J, with 14 bases between. The CDR3 region has the DNA TGTGCCAGCAGTCTACAGGGTCGGGGAGAGACCCAGTACTTC. Translating it yields CASSLQGRGETQYF.

The chain couples TRBV20-1 to TRBJ1-2, with D tentatively TRBD1 (6 bases). V was shortened by 6 bases and J by 6 bases, with 20 bases between the two germline ends. This CDR3 spans 14 amino acids. Germline values: CDR1 DFQATT, CDR2 SNEGSKA (reference sequence). Written as DNA, the CDR3 is TGCAGTGCCGGGGAGGGACAAAGAGGGAATGGCTACACCTTC. Protein sequence: CSAGEGQRGNGYTF.

As to this clonotype: Germline is not matched at one junction end, which may reflect a read error. The chain employs TRBV6-6 and TRBJ1-2; D gene uncertain. The germline gives CDR1 MNHNY, CDR2 SVGAGI (reference sequence). There are 12 residues in the CDR3. The CDR3: CVSSYSNGGYTF. The DNA for the CDR3 is TGTGTCAGCAGTTACTCGAACGGGGGCTACACCTTC.

The rearrangement uses TRBV6-2 or TRBV6-3 and TRBJ2-3; D is possibly TRBD2 (5 bases). V dropped 4 bases and J dropped 0 bases, with 11 bases sitting between them. CDR1 is MNHEY, CDR2 SVGEGT, per germline. This CDR3 has 15 amino acids. The CDR3 here is CASSWRSGSTDTQYF. The CDR3 DNA reads TGTGCCAGCAGTTGGAGGAGCGGCAGCACAGATACGCAGTATTTT.

This chain connects TRBV28 to TRBJ1-2; D perhaps matches TRBD1 (6 bases). This CDR3 is built from 16 residues. The germline CDR1 and CDR2 sequences are MDHEN and SYDVKM. Trimming removed 5 bases from V and 3 bases from J, with 19 bases in between. CDR3 nucleotide sequence: TGTGCCAGCAGTCCCCCCTCAGGCAGGGGAGACTATGGCTACACCTTC. Residues: CASSPPSGRGDYGYTF.

The chain employs TRBV5-1 and TRBJ2-1; D unclear. Germline V CDR1 and CDR2: SGHRS, YFSETQ. This CDR3 spans 14 amino acids. Trimming shortened V by 4 bases and J by 5 bases, and 13 bases separated the two germline ends. CDR3 region: CASSPSQPDNEQFF. In DNA form, the CDR3 reads TGCGCCAGCAGCCCCAGCCAGCCAGACAATGAGCAGTTCTTC.

This chain uses TRBV3-1 with TRBJ2-1; no firm D call. V lost 4 bases and J lost 4, with 14 bases in between. The germline V gene has CDR1 LGHDT and CDR2 YNNKEL (reference sequence). The CDR3 is 15 amino acids. The CDR3 protein is CASSLARVSYNEQFF. The CDR3 DNA follows: TGTGCCAGCAGCCTGGCACGGGTTTCGTACAATGAGCAGTTCTTC.

This rearrangement joins TRBV5-4 to TRBJ1-1; no definite D call. The CDR3 consists of 16 residues. Germline CDR1 and CDR2: SGHNT and YYREEE (reference sequence). Trimming pared 2 bases from V and 1 base from J, leaving 15 bases between. The CDR3 is CASSFGSPPGNTEAFF. In nucleotides, the CDR3 is TGTGCCAGCAGCTTTGGGTCCCCGCCTGGGAACACTGAAGCTTTCTTT.

V gene TRBV20-1 combines with J gene TRBJ2-1; a weak D match, TRBD2 (6 bases). CDR3 length: 14 amino acids. V lost 4 bases to trimming and J lost 2 bases, with 12 bases between them. Germline CDR1 DFQATT, CDR2 SNEGSKA (reference sequence). This CDR3 reads CSAMPGLTYNEQFF. The DNA of the CDR3 is TGCAGTGCTATGCCGGGACTTACCTACAATGAGCAGTTCTTC.

The rearrangement uses TRBV14 and TRBJ2-1; TRBD2 might be the D (5 bases). V lost 0 bases, J lost 3 bases, and 12 bases lay in between. The CDR3 runs 16 residues. Per the germline V gene, CDR1 is SGHDN and CDR2 is FVKESK. CDR3 sequence: CASSQDFGLFYNEQFF. CDR3 nucleotides: TGTGCCAGCAGCCAAGATTTCGGACTCTTCTACAATGAGCAGTTCTTC. Drawing the rest from reference TRBV14 and TRBJ2-1, the complete variable domain is EAGVTQFPSHSVIEKGQTVTLRCDPISGHDNLYWYRRVMGKEIKFLLHFVKESKQDESGMPNNRFLAERTGGTYSTLKVQPAELEDSGVYFCASSQDFGLFYNEQFFGPGTRLTVL.

The J gene is TRBJ2-1, the V gene TRBV4-2; 12 bases map to TRBD2. Germline CDR1 reads LGHNA; CDR2 reads YNFKEQ. After removal of 2 bases from V and 1 base from J, the junction contained 6 bases not matched to a gene. This CDR3 has 18 amino acids. CDR3: CASSQLLAGGDSYNEQFF. The CDR3 DNA reads TGTGCCAGCAGCCAACTACTAGCGGGGGGCGATTCCTACAATGAGCAGTTCTTC.

V usage is TRBV30 and J usage is TRBJ1-2, with D possibly being TRBD1 (5 bases). The CDR3 is 15 amino acids. Germline-derived CDR1 and CDR2 are GTSNPN and SVGIG (reference sequence). Trimming pared 0 bases from V and 0 bases from J, leaving 11 bases between. CDR3 in DNA: TGTGCCTGGAGTGTACGACAGCAAACTAACTATGGCTACACCTTC. Its protein is CAWSVRQQTNYGYTF.

J is TRBJ1-4 and V is TRBV7-2; the D is unclear. The V gene's germline CDR1 is SGHTA and CDR2 FQGNSA. The V end was cut by 1 base, the J end by 7 bases, with 4 bases between. This CDR3 comprises 12 residues. This chain's CDR3 is CASSLVSEKLFF. Here the CDR3 DNA reads TGTGCCAGCAGCTTAGTTAGTGAAAAACTGTTTTTT.

The chain links TRBV4-2 to TRBJ1-2; no reliable D call. Germline CDR1 and CDR2: LGHNA and YNFKEQ. V was cut by 3 bases and J by 7 bases, with 15 bases left in between. The CDR3 length is 14 residues. For the CDR3, the DNA is TGTGCCAGCAGCCAGGCCCAGAGTGGGTCTGGCTACACCTTC. It encodes CASSQAQSGSGYTF.